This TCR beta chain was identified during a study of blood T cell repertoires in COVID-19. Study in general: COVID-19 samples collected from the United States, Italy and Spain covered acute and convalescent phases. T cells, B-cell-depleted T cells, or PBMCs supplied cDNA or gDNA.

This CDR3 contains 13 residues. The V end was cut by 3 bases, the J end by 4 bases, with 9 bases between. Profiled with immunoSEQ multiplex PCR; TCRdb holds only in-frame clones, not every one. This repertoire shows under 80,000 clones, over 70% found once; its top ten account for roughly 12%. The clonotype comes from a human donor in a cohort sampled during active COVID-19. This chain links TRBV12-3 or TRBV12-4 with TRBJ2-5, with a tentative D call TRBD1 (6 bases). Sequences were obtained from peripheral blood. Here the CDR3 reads CASSLTGLETQYF. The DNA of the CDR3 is TGTGCCAGCAGTTTGACAGGCTTAGAGACCCAGTACTTC.